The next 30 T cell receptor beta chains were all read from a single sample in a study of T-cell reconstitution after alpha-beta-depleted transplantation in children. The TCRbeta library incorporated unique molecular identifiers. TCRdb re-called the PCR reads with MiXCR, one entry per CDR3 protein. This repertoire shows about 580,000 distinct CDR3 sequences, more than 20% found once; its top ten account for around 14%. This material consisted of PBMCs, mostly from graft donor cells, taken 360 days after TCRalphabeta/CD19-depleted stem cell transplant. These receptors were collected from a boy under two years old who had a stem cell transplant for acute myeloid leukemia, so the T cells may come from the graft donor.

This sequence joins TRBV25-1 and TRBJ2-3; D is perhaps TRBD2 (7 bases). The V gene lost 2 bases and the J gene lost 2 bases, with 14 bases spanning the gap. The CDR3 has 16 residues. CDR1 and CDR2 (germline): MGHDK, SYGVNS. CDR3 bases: TGTGCCAGCAGTGAAGATCGGGGGGCACCCACAGATACGCAGTATTTT. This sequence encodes CASSEDRGAPTDTQYF.

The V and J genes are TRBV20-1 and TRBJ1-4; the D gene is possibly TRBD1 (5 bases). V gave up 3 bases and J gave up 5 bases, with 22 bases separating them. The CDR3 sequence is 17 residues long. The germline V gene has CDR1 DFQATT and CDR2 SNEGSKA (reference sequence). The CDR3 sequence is CSASIRPPDSVNEKLFF. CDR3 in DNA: TGCAGTGCTAGTATCCGACCTCCAGACAGTGTCAATGAAAAACTGTTTTTT.

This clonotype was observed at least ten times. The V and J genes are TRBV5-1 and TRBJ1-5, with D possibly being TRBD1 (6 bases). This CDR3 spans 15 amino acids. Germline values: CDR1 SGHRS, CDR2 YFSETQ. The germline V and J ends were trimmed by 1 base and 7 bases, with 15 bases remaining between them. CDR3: CASSLSGGGRQPQHF. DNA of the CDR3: TGCGCCAGCAGCTTGTCCGGGGGGGGGCGGCAGCCCCAGCATTTT. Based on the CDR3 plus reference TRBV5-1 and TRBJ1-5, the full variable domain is KAGVTQTPRYLIKTRGQQVTLSCSPISGHRSVSWYQQTPGQGLQFLFEYFSETQRNKGNFPGRFSGRQFSNSRSEMNVSTLELGDSALYLCASSLSGGGRQPQHFGDGTRLSIL.

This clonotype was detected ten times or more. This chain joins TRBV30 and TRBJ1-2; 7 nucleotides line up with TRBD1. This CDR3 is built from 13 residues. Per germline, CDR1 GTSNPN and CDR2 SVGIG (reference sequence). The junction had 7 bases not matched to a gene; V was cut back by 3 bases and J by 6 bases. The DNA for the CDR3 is TGTGCCTGGAGGAAGGGGGCGGGAAATGGCTACACCTTC. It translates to CAWRKGAGNGYTF.

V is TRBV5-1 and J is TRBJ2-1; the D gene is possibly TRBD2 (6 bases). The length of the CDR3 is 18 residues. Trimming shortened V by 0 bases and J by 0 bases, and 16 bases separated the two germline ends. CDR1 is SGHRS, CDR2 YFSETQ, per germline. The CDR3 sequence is CASSLVGGPTSSYNEQFF. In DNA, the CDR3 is TGCGCCAGCAGCTTGGTGGGGGGACCGACTAGCTCCTACAATGAGCAGTTCTTC.

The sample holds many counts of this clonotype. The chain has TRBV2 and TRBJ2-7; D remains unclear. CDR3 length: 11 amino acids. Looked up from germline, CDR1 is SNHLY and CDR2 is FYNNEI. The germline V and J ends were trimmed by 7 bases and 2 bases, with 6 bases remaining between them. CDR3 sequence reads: CASNLPYEQYF. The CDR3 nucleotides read TGTGCCAGCAATCTACCCTACGAGCAGTACTTC. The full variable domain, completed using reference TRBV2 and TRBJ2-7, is EPEVTQTPSHQVTQMGQEVILRCVPISNHLYFYWYRQILGQKVEFLVSFYNNEISEKSEIFDDQFSVERPDGSNFTLKIRSTKLEDSAMYFCASNLPYEQYFGPGTRLTVT.

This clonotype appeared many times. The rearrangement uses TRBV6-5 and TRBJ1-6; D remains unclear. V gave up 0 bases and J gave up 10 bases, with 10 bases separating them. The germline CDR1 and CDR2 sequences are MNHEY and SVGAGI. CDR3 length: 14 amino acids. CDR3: CASSYSPTPSPLHF. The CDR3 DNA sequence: TGTGCCAGCAGTTACTCGCCCACTCCCTCACCCCTCCACTTT.

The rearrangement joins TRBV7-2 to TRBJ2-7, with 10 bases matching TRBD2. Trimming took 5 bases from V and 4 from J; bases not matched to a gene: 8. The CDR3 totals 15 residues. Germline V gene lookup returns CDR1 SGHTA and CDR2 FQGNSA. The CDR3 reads CASSPASGGFYEQYV. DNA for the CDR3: TGTGCCAGCAGCCCTGCTAGCGGGGGTTTTTACGAGCAGTACGTC.

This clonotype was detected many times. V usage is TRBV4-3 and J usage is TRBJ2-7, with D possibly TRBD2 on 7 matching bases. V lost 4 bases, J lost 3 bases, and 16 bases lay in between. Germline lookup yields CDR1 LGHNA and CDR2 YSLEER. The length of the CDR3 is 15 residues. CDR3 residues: CASSPDGGASYEQYF. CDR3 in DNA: TGCGCCAGCAGCCCGGATGGGGGGGCGAGCTACGAGCAGTACTTC.

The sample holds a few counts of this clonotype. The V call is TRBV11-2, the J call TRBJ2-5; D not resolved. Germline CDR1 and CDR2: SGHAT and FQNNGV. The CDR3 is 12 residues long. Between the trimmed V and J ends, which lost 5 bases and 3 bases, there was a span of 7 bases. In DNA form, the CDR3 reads TGTGCCAGCAGCAACCTAGAAGAGACCCAGTACTTC. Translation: CASSNLEETQYF.

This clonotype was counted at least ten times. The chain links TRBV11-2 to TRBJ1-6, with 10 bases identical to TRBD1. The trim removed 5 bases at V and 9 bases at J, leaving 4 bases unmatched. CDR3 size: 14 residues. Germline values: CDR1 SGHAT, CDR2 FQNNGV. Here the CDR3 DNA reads TGTGCCAGCAGCCTGGACAGGGGGACTTCACCCCTCCACTTT. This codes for CASSLDRGTSPLHF. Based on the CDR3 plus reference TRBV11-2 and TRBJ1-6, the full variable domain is EAGVAQSPRYKIIEKRQSVAFWCNPISGHATLYWYQQILGQGPKLLIQFQNNGVVDDSQLPKDRFSAERLKGVDSTLKIQPAKLEDSAVYLCASSLDRGTSPLHFGNGTRLTVT.

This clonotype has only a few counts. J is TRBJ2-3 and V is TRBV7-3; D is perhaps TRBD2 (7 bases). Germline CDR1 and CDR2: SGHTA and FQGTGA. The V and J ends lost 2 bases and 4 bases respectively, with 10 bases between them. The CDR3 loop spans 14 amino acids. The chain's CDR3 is CASSLAGAADTQYF. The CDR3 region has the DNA TGTGCCAGCAGCTTAGCGGGGGCCGCAGATACGCAGTATTTT.

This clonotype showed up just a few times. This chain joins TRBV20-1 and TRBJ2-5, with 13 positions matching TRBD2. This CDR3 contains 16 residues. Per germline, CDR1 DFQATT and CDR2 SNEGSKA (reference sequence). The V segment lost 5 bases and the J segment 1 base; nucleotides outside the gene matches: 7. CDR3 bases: TGCAGTGCTGGCAAGGGACTAGCGGGGACCCAAGAGACCCAGTACTTC. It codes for CSAGKGLAGTQETQYF.

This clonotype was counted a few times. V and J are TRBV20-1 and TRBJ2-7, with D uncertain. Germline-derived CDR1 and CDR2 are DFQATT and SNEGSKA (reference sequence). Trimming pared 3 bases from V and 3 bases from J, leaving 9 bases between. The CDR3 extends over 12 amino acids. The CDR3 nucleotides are TGCAGTGCTAGGAATTTGAACTACGAGCAGTACGTC. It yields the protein CSARNLNYEQYV.

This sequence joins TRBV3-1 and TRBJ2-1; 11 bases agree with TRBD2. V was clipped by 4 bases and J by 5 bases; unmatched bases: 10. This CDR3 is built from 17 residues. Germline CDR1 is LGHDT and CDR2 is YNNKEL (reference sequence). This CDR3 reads CASSPGPLAGGHNEQFF. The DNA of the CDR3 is TGTGCCAGCAGCCCAGGTCCCCTAGCGGGGGGCCACAATGAGCAGTTCTTC.

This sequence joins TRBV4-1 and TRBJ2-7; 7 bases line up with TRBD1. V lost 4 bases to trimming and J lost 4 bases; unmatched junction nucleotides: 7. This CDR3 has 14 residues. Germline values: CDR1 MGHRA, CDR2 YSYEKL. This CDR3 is CASSPPDRAYEQYV. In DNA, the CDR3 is TGCGCCAGCAGCCCCCCTGACAGGGCGTACGAGCAGTACGTC.

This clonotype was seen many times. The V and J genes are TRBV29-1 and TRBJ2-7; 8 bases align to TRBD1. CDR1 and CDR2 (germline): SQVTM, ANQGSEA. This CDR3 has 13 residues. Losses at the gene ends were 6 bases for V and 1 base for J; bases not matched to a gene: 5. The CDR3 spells CSVGRTGSYEQYF. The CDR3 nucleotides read TGCAGCGTCGGCCGGACAGGGTCCTACGAGCAGTACTTC.

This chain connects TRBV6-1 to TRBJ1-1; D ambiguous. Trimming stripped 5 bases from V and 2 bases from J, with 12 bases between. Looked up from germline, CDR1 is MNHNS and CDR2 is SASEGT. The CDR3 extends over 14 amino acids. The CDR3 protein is CASSRLGLNTEAFF. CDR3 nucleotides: TGTGCCAGCAGTCGGTTGGGGTTAAACACTGAAGCTTTCTTT.

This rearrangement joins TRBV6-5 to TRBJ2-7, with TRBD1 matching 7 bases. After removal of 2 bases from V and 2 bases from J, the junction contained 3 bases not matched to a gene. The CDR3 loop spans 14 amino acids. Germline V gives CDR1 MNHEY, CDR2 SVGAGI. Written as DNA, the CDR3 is TGTGCCAGCAGTTACGACAGGGATCCCTACGAGCAGTACTTC. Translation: CASSYDRDPYEQYF.

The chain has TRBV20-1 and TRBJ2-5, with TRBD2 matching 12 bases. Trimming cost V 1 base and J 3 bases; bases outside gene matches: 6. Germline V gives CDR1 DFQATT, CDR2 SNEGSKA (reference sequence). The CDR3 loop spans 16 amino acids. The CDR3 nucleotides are TGCAGTGCTAGAGGTAGACGGACTAGCGGGGAAGAGACCCAGTACTTC. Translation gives CSARGRRTSGEETQYF.

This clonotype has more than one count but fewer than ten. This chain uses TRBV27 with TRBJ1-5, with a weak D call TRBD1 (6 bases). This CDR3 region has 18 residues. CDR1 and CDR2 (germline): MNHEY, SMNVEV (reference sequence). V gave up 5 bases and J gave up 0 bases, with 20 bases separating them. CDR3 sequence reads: CASSPTPGHVTSNQPQHF. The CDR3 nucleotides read TGTGCCAGCAGTCCCACCCCGGGACACGTTACTAGCAATCAGCCCCAGCATTTT.

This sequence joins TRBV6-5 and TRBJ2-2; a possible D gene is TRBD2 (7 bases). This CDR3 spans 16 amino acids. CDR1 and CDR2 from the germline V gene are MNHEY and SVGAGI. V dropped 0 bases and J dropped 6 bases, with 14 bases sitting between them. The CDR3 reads CASSYSGGRVAGELFF. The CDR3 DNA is TGTGCCAGCAGTTACTCGGGGGGGCGTGTAGCCGGGGAGCTGTTTTTT.

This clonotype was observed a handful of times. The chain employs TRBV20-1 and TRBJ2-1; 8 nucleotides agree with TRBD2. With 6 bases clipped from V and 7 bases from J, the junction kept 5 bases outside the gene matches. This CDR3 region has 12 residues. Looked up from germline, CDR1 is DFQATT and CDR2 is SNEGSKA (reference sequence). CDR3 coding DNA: TGCAGTGCCCCAATAGCGGGGAATGAGCAGTTCTTC. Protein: CSAPIAGNEQFF.

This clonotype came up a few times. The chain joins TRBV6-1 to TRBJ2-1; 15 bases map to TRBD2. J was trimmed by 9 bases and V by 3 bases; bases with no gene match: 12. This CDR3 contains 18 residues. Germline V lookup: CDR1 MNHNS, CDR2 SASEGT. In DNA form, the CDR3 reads TGTGCCAGCAGTGAGATTTCGGGACTAGCGGGGGGCCATCTTGAGCAGTTCTTC. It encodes CASSEISGLAGGHLEQFF.

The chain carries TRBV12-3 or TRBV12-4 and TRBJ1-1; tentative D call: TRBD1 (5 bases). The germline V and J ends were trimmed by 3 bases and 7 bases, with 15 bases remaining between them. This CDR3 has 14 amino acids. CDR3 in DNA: TGTGCCAGCAGTTTCTCCAGGGCTCGAGTTGAAGCTTTCTTT. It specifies CASSFSRARVEAFF.

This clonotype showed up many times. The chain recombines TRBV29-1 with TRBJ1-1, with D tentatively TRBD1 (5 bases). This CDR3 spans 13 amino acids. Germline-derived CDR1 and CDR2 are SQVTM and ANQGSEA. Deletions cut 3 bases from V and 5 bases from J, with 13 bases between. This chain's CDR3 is CSVDGGERTEAFF. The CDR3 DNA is TGCAGCGTTGATGGGGGGGAGCGGACTGAAGCTTTCTTT.

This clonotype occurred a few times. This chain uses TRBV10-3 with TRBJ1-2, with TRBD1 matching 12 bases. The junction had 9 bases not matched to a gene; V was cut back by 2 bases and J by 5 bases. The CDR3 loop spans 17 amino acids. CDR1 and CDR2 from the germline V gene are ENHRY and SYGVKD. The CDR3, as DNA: TGTGCCATCAGTGAGAGAGCCGGGACAGGGGGCCAGTATGGCTACACCTTC. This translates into CAISERAGTGGQYGYTF.

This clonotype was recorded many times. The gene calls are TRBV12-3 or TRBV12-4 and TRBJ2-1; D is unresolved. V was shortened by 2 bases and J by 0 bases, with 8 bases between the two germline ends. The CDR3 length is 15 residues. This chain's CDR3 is CASSLRRSSYNEQFF. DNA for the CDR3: TGTGCCAGCAGTTTACGCAGGAGCTCCTACAATGAGCAGTTCTTC.

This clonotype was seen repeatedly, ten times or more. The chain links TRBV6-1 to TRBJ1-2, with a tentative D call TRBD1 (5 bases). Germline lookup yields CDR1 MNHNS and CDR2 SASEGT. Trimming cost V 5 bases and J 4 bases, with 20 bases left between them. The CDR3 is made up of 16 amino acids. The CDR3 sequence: CASSPPSGFYLYGYTF. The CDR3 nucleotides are TGTGCCAGCAGTCCACCCTCAGGGTTTTACCTCTATGGCTACACCTTC.

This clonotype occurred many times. The CDR3 reads CSARDIERGGNYNEQFF. The CDR3 DNA is TGCAGTGCTAGGGACATAGAGCGGGGGGGAAACTACAATGAGCAGTTCTTC. The J gene is TRBJ2-1, the V gene TRBV20-1; the match to TRBD2 covers 10 bases. The germline CDR1 and CDR2 sequences are DFQATT and SNEGSKA (reference sequence). The V and J ends lost 3 bases and 3 bases, in that order; junction bases with no gene match: 11. The CDR3 sequence is 17 residues long.